The 18 T cell receptor beta chains given below trace back to one sample, sequenced in a study of human T cells and chemical hapten exposure. TCRdb fed the 5' RACE reads into MiXCR, producing one record per CDR3 protein. The sample records tens of thousands of distinct CDR3 sequences, approximately 16% being singletons. Blood, whole and unfractionated, served as the source for total RNA extraction. All receptors derive from a female donor in good health.

This chain uses TRBV20-1 with TRBJ1-2, with 8 bases that match TRBD1. The CDR3 is 14 amino acids. Germline values: CDR1 DFQATT, CDR2 SNEGSKA (reference sequence). J lost 7 bases, V lost 6 bases, and 13 bases had no gene match. The CDR3 loop reads CSAQKGTGRTGYTF. CDR3 coding DNA: TGCAGTGCACAAAAGGGGACAGGAAGGACTGGCTACACCTTC.

There are many counts of this clonotype. The J gene is TRBJ1-1, the V gene TRBV18; D is ambiguous. Trimming cost V 6 bases and J 2 bases, with 13 bases left between them. There are 14 residues in the CDR3. In germline, CDR1 is KGHSH, CDR2 LQKENI. CDR3 in DNA: TGTGCCAGCTCTAAGCCCAGCTTTAACACTGAAGCTTTCTTT. Translating it yields CASSKPSFNTEAFF.

The V and J genes are TRBV30 and TRBJ1-1; TRBD1 is a possible D gene (5 bases). The CDR3 has 13 residues. V was trimmed by 4 bases and J by 1 base, leaving 10 bases between them. Looked up from germline, CDR1 is GTSNPN and CDR2 is SVGIG (reference sequence). The CDR3 DNA reads TGTGCCTGGACAGGACAACAGAACACTGAAGCTTTCTTT. This encodes CAWTGQQNTEAFF.

The J gene is TRBJ1-2, the V gene TRBV20-1; a weak D match, TRBD1 (6 bases). Germline V gene data show CDR1 as DFQATT and CDR2 as SNEGSKA (reference sequence). This CDR3 has 14 residues. V lost 6 bases and J 4 bases, leaving 18 bases between the germline ends. CDR3 in amino acids: CSARQGIVTYGYTF. The CDR3 bases are TGCAGTGCCCGGCAGGGGATTGTGACCTATGGCTACACCTTC.

This chain uses TRBV20-1 with TRBJ1-5; possibly TRBD1 for D (5 bases). CDR1 is DFQATT and CDR2 is SNEGSKA in the germline V gene (reference sequence). V lost 4 bases, J lost 8 bases, and 15 bases lay in between. The CDR3 has 13 residues. CDR3: CSAIRDFGKPQHF. CDR3 nucleotides: TGCAGTGCTATCAGGGATTTTGGTAAGCCCCAGCATTTT.

This chain uses TRBV4-2 with TRBJ2-7; D unclear. The CDR3 is 13 amino acids. CDR1 LGHNA and CDR2 YNFKEQ come from the germline V gene. Trimming took off 0 bases at V and 7 bases at J, with 10 bases between the two ends. The CDR3 is CASSQEGWDEQYF. CDR3 nucleotide sequence: TGTGCCAGCAGCCAAGAAGGCTGGGATGAGCAGTACTTC.

V gene TRBV6-2 or TRBV6-3 combines with J gene TRBJ2-7; 8 bases are shared with TRBD1. The CDR3 spans 15 residues. Germline V gene sequence: CDR1 MNHEY, CDR2 SVGEGT. With V trimmed by 2 bases and J by 4 bases, 7 bases remained unmatched. CDR3 bases: TGTGCCAGCAGTTACCGACAGGGGACCCAGTACGAGCAGTACTTC. This codes for CASSYRQGTQYEQYF.

This clonotype was detected a few times. The germline gene is not matched at one end of the junction; a read error may be the cause. This rearrangement joins TRBV20-1 to TRBJ1-6, with 7 bases lining up with TRBD1. The CDR3 consists of 14 residues. Germline V gives CDR1 DFQATT, CDR2 SNEGSKA (reference sequence). CDR3 coding DNA: TGCAGCGCTAACCGGGACAGCCGTAATTCACCCCTCCACTTT. Protein: CSANRDSRNSPLHF.

This clonotype has just a few counts. The gene calls are TRBV10-3 and TRBJ2-5; the D is unclear. The CDR3 consists of 15 residues. CDR1 is ENHRY and CDR2 is SYGVKD in the germline V gene. V was shortened by 3 bases and J by 5 bases, with 16 bases between the two germline ends. As DNA, the CDR3 is TGTGCCATCAGTGAAAGTCAAGGTCTTGTGGAGACCCAGTACTTC. The encoded protein is CAISESQGLVETQYF.

This clonotype occurred a few times. V and J are TRBV12-3 or TRBV12-4 and TRBJ1-1; TRBD1 matches at 8 bases. The CDR3 spans 15 residues. V dropped 0 bases and J dropped 1; count of bases not matched to a gene: 1. This CDR3 reads CASSLADRANTEAFF. The DNA of the CDR3 is TGTGCCAGCAGTTTAGCGGACAGGGCGAACACTGAAGCTTTCTTT.

The chain uses TRBV30 and TRBJ2-3, with D possibly matching TRBD2 (5 bases). The CDR3 is 16 amino acids. Germline values: CDR1 GTSNPN, CDR2 SVGIG (reference sequence). Trimming pared 4 bases from V and 0 bases from J, leaving 17 bases between. The CDR3 protein is CAWKSIREWSTDTQYF. For the CDR3, the DNA is TGTGCCTGGAAGAGTATTAGGGAGTGGAGCACAGATACGCAGTATTTT.

The chain has TRBV6-2 or TRBV6-3 and TRBJ2-6; D call uncertain. The CDR3 is 15 residues long. V lost 5 bases and J lost 0, with 8 bases in between. The germline V gene encodes CDR1 MNHEY and CDR2 SVGEGT. CDR3 sequence reads: CASSPFSSGANVLTF. CDR3 DNA sequence: TGTGCCAGCAGTCCTTTTTCCTCTGGGGCCAACGTCCTGACTTTC.

This clonotype was counted only a few times. The chain has TRBV12-3 or TRBV12-4 and TRBJ2-5, with TRBD1 identical over 9 bases. The CDR3 totals 15 residues. V gave up 3 bases and J gave up 5 bases; unmatched junction bases: 7. DNA for the CDR3: TGTGCCAGCAGTTTTTCGACAGGGGGTAGGGAGACCCAGTACTTC. Translated: CASSFSTGGRETQYF.

The chain uses TRBV4-2 and TRBJ2-3; 11 nucleotides align to TRBD2. The CDR3 has 16 amino acids. Germline trimming cut 2 bases from V and 1 base from J; bases unmatched to any gene: 2. Germline V gene sequence: CDR1 LGHNA, CDR2 YNFKEQ. The CDR3 DNA reads TGTGCCAGCAGCCAACGGGGACTAGCGGGCACAGATACGCAGTATTTT. Its translation is CASSQRGLAGTDTQYF.

The gene calls are TRBV10-3 and TRBJ1-1; D unresolved. Germline lookup yields CDR1 ENHRY and CDR2 SYGVKD. V dropped 4 bases and J dropped 2 bases, with 11 bases sitting between them. The CDR3 consists of 14 residues. CDR3 loop: CAISGLAANTEAFF. Written as DNA, the CDR3 is TGTGCCATCAGTGGACTGGCCGCTAACACTGAAGCTTTCTTT.

This clonotype was picked up a small number of times. J is TRBJ2-1 and V is TRBV9; 7 bases are shared with TRBD2. V lost 0 bases to trimming and J lost 3 bases; unmatched junction nucleotides: 6. From germline, CDR1 is SGDLS and CDR2 YYNGEE. The length of the CDR3 is 16 residues. The CDR3 region is CASSVGGGGIYNEQFF. The CDR3, as DNA: TGTGCCAGCAGCGTAGGTGGCGGGGGTATCTACAATGAGCAGTTCTTC.

This clonotype came up a few times. This sequence joins TRBV5-1 and TRBJ1-1, with D uncertain. CDR3 length: 12 amino acids. V lost 9 bases and J lost 3, with 12 bases in between. Germline CDR1 and CDR2: SGHRS and YFSETQ. In DNA, the CDR3 is TGCGCCACCAGATACGGGGACACTGAAGCTTTCTTT. Translating gives CATRYGDTEAFF.

This clonotype came up many times. The rearrangement uses TRBV19 and TRBJ2-2; D tentatively fits TRBD1 or TRBD2 (5 bases each). Per the germline V gene, CDR1 is LNHDA and CDR2 is SQIVND (reference sequence). The CDR3 contains 15 residues. The ends were cut back, 5 bases at V and 1 base at J, with 11 bases in the middle. The DNA for the CDR3 is TGTGCCAGTAGTTCCAGGGACGGGAACACCGGGGAGCTGTTTTTT. The encoded protein is CASSSRDGNTGELFF. Looking up the rest from reference TRBV19 and TRBJ2-2 gives the full variable domain: DGGITQSPKYLFRKEGQNVTLSCEQNLNHDAMYWYRQDPGQGLRLIYYSQIVNDFQKGDIAEGYSVSREKKESFPLTVTSAQKNPTAFYLCASSSRDGNTGELFFGEGSRLTVL.